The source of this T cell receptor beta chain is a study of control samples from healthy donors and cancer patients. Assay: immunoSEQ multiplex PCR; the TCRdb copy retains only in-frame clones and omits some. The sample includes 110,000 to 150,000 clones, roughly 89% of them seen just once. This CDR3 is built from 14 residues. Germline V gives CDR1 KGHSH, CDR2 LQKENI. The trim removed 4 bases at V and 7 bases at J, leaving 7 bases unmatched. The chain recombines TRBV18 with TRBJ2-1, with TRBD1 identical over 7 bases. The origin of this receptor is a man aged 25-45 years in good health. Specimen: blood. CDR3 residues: CASSRLQGLNEQFF. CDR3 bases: TGTGCCAGCTCACGACTACAGGGGTTGAATGAGCAGTTCTTC.